This TCR beta chain stems from a study of blood T cell repertoires in COVID-19. Study in general: The United States, Italy and Spain provided the acute and convalescent COVID-19 samples. T cells, B-cell-depleted T cells, or PBMCs supplied cDNA or gDNA.

Germline CDR1 and CDR2: LNHDA and SQIVND (reference sequence). V lost 3 bases, J lost 0 bases, and 6 bases lay in between. CDR3 length: 14 residues. This clone came up a few times. The protocol was immunoSEQ multiplex PCR, while the TCRdb copy is restricted to in-frame clones and leaves out a portion. The sample yields about 110,000 clones, about three quarters seen once. The V call is TRBV19, the J call TRBJ2-1; D uncertain. The origin of this receptor is a human donor with acute or convalescent COVID-19. The donor label of this sample is uncertain. Sequenced sample: peripheral blood. The CDR3 reads CASSMSSSYNEQFF. The CDR3 nucleotides read TGTGCCAGTAGTATGTCGAGCTCCTACAATGAGCAGTTCTTC.